This T cell receptor beta chain was captured in a study of T cells in Graves' hyperthyroidism and ophthalmopathy. Study as a whole: Before any treatment, at initial diagnosis, peripheral blood was collected.

As regards this clonotype: Its antigen is not identified.

V was cut by 0 bases and J by 1 base, with 8 bases left in between. Germline assignment: CDR1 SGDLS and CDR2 YYNGEE. This CDR3 region has 14 residues. Amplification targeted TCR beta CDR3 regions from RNA transcripts. In the first-round RT-PCR of the TCR CDR3, the HTBI primer set was used. TCRdb re-analysed the multiplex PCR reads in MiXCR, keeping a single row per CDR3 protein. Of some 530,000 distinct CDR3 sequences listed, 20% to 25% are singletons. General study findings and limits: The model predicted ophthalmopathy a median approximately 6.3 months before onset.

Clinical symptoms, serum thyroxine and TRAb, thyroid ultrasound and orbital computed tomography were used for the diagnoses. The chain employs TRBV9 and TRBJ2-7, with D maybe TRBD1 (6 bases). Sequencing was performed on blood. The sequence came from a woman in her 70s with Graves' ophthalmopathy. The CDR3 coding sequence is TGTGCCAGCAGCGTAGCCGGACAGTCCTACGAGCAGTACTTC. This encodes CASSVAGQSYEQYF.